These 29 T cell receptor beta chains were sequenced from one sample in a study of shared clonotypes between healthy human individuals. Only in-frame clones appear in the TCRdb table, and some are missing; sequencing was by immunoSEQ multiplex PCR. Here the sample spans millions of clones, 85% to 95% being singletons. The sequencing input was naive CD4+ T cells sorted from blood. The subset was: CD45RA+ positively selected. These receptors originate from a man younger than 35 in good health.

The chain couples TRBV6-5 to TRBJ2-7, with TRBD2 identical over 7 bases. V gave up 0 bases and J gave up 3 bases; unmatched junction bases: 5. CDR1 and CDR2 (germline): MNHEY, SVGAGI. This CDR3 contains 15 residues. CDR3: CASSYSAGQHYEQYF. The DNA of the CDR3 is TGTGCCAGCAGTTACTCAGCGGGGCAGCACTACGAGCAGTACTTC.

V and J are TRBV4-1 and TRBJ1-2; D is undetermined. The CDR3 length is 14 residues. V dropped 4 bases and J dropped 9 bases, with 18 bases sitting between them. Looked up from germline, CDR1 is MGHRA and CDR2 is YSYEKL. The CDR3 spells CASSPEELLASYTF. The DNA of the CDR3 is TGCGCCAGCAGCCCCGAGGAGCTTCTCGCCAGCTACACCTTC.

The chain links TRBV20-1 to TRBJ1-3, with D unresolved. Looked up from germline, CDR1 is DFQATT and CDR2 is SNEGSKA (reference sequence). The CDR3 extends over 11 amino acids. Trimming pared 6 bases from V and 8 bases from J, leaving 11 bases between. The DNA for the CDR3 is TGCAGTGCGTCCCAGAGGGACACCATATATTTT. This gives the protein CSASQRDTIYF.

The V call is TRBV6-1, the J call TRBJ2-2, with a possible D match to TRBD1 (5 bases). Germline CDR1 reads MNHNS; CDR2 reads SASEGT. Trimming stripped 3 bases from V and 6 bases from J, with 14 bases between. This CDR3 has 15 amino acids. In DNA, the CDR3 is TGTGCCAGCAGTGACAGGGTAGTCTCGGCCGGGGAGCTGTTTTTT. It codes for CASSDRVVSAGELFF.

This chain connects TRBV2 to TRBJ1-5; a possible D gene is TRBD1 (5 bases). This CDR3 contains 15 residues. Deletions cut 10 bases from V and 3 bases from J, with 19 bases between. Germline values: CDR1 SNHLY, CDR2 FYNNEI. CDR3 DNA: TGTGCCACGGGTGGCGAGGGGCTTTCCAATCAGCCCCAGCATTTT. Its translation: CATGGEGLSNQPQHF.

The V gene is TRBV5-4, the J gene TRBJ1-6; no clear D gene. Trimming left V 0 bases short and J 10 bases short, with 14 bases between. Germline V CDR1 and CDR2: SGHNT, YYREEE (reference sequence). This CDR3 has 15 amino acids. CDR3 region: CASSLAGNGGSPLHF. DNA for the CDR3: TGTGCCAGCAGCTTGGCCGGGAATGGTGGCTCACCCCTCCACTTT. Combining the CDR3 with reference TRBV5-4 and TRBJ1-6 gives the whole variable domain ETGVTQSPTHLIKTRGQQVTLRCSSQSGHNTVSWYQQALGQGPQFIFQYYREEENGRGNFPPRFSGLQFPNYSSELNVNALELDDSALYLCASSLAGNGGSPLHFGNGTRLTVT.

V and J are TRBV10-3 and TRBJ2-7; D unresolved. The CDR3 consists of 12 residues. Trimming shortened V by 2 bases and J by 5 bases, and 7 bases separated the two germline ends. Germline V lookup: CDR1 ENHRY, CDR2 SYGVKD. This CDR3 is CAISEQRDEQYF. DNA for the CDR3: TGTGCCATCAGTGAGCAACGAGACGAGCAGTACTTC.

CDR3 sequence (DNA): TGTGCCAGCAGCTTAGAGTTCTACTACGAGCAGTACTTC. Translation gives CASSLEFYYEQYF. The gene calls are TRBV7-2 and TRBJ2-7, with D unresolved. The CDR3 covers 13 residues. Trimming removed 1 base at V and 3 bases at J, with 7 bases between. Per the germline V gene, CDR1 is SGHTA and CDR2 is FQGNSA.

This chain connects TRBV28 to TRBJ1-6; D is unresolved. Germline CDR1 is MDHEN and CDR2 is SYDVKM. The CDR3 is made up of 15 amino acids. Trimming took 7 bases from V and 3 from J, leaving 13 bases between them. The CDR3 DNA reads as TGTGCCAGCACACCCGAGGGAGACTATAATTCACCCCTCCACTTT. Translated, it gives CASTPEGDYNSPLHF.

The rearrangement joins TRBV9 to TRBJ1-1; 8 bases fit TRBD1. J lost 1 base, V lost 4 bases, and 6 bases had no gene match. The germline gives CDR1 SGDLS, CDR2 YYNGEE. This CDR3 is 15 amino acids long. The CDR3: CASSTTTGANTEAFF. The CDR3 DNA reads TGTGCCAGCAGCACCACGACAGGGGCGAACACTGAAGCTTTCTTT.

This sequence joins TRBV6-5 and TRBJ2-1; D assignment may be TRBD1 or TRBD2 (6 bases each). CDR3 length equals 15 residues. The V and J ends lost 5 bases and 1 base respectively, with 12 bases between them. Germline V lookup: CDR1 MNHEY, CDR2 SVGAGI. The CDR3 sequence is CASSRGQGSYNEQFF. CDR3 in DNA: TGTGCCAGCAGTCGGGGGCAGGGATCCTACAATGAGCAGTTCTTC.

V and J are TRBV2 and TRBJ2-5, with D possibly being TRBD1 or TRBD2 (7 bases each). Trimming cost V 5 bases and J 4 bases, with 14 bases left between them. Germline V gives CDR1 SNHLY, CDR2 FYNNEI. The CDR3 is 14 residues long. CDR3 nucleotide sequence: TGTGCCAGCAGTCACAGGGGCGGGGGAGAGACCCAGTACTTC. It encodes CASSHRGGGETQYF. Combining the CDR3 with reference TRBV2 and TRBJ2-5 gives the whole variable domain EPEVTQTPSHQVTQMGQEVILRCVPISNHLYFYWYRQILGQKVEFLVSFYNNEISEKSEIFDDQFSVERPDGSNFTLKIRSTKLEDSAMYFCASSHRGGGETQYFGPGTRLLVL.

The V gene is TRBV5-5, the J gene TRBJ2-5, with D uncertain. The germline V gene has CDR1 SGHKS and CDR2 YYEKEE (reference sequence). The CDR3 is made up of 14 amino acids. The V end was cut by 2 bases, the J end by 5 bases, with 13 bases between. DNA for the CDR3: TGTGCCAGCAGCTTTTCCCTGATAGGGGAGACCCAGTACTTC. It encodes CASSFSLIGETQYF.

V gene TRBV6-5 combines with J gene TRBJ2-1, with D uncertain. This CDR3 is 14 amino acids long. Trimming removed 6 bases at V and 4 bases at J, with 13 bases between. Germline loops: CDR1 MNHEY, CDR2 SVGAGI. The CDR3 is CASSPRATYNEQFF. The CDR3 coding sequence is TGTGCCAGCAGCCCCAGAGCCACTTACAATGAGCAGTTCTTC.

J is TRBJ1-1 and V is TRBV9; a weak D match, TRBD1 (6 bases). The V gene lost 3 bases and the J gene lost 1 base, with 13 bases spanning the gap. Germline V gene sequence: CDR1 SGDLS, CDR2 YYNGEE. The CDR3 runs 15 residues. The CDR3 DNA follows: TGTGCCAGCAGCGGACGACAGGCGGCGAACACTGAAGCTTTCTTT. Its translation is CASSGRQAANTEAFF.

The chain couples TRBV5-4 to TRBJ2-1, with D possibly being TRBD1 or TRBD2 (5 bases each). V lost 4 bases and J lost 7, with 21 bases in between. The germline V gene has CDR1 SGHNT and CDR2 YYREEE (reference sequence). This CDR3 is 16 amino acids long. The CDR3 protein is CASSRTAWGPLNEQFF. The CDR3 DNA follows: TGTGCCAGCAGCAGGACTGCCTGGGGCCCTCTGAATGAGCAGTTCTTC.

A word on this clone: The sample holds other DNA sequences that translate to the same CDR3. The chain joins TRBV2 to TRBJ2-5; unclear D gene. Germline V CDR1 and CDR2: SNHLY, FYNNEI. The V and J ends lost 1 base and 5 bases respectively, with 5 bases between them. The CDR3 contains 12 residues. DNA of the CDR3: TGTGCCAGCAGTGAAGTGGAGGAGACCCAGTACTTC. This gives the protein CASSEVEETQYF. Full variable domain (outside the CDR3, taken from reference TRBV2 and TRBJ2-5): EPEVTQTPSHQVTQMGQEVILRCVPISNHLYFYWYRQILGQKVEFLVSFYNNEISEKSEIFDDQFSVERPDGSNFTLKIRSTKLEDSAMYFCASSEVEETQYFGPGTRLLVL.

The chain joins TRBV27 to TRBJ1-1; D may be TRBD1 (5 bases). V was cut by 3 bases and J by 7 bases, with 6 bases left in between. CDR3 size: 11 residues. Germline CDR1 is MNHEY and CDR2 is SMNVEV (reference sequence). The CDR3 region has the DNA TGTGCCAGCAGTTTGGGGGTTGAAGCTTTCTTT. Encoded protein: CASSLGVEAFF.

This chain uses TRBV10-3 with TRBJ2-7; tentative D call: TRBD2 (5 bases). The germline gives CDR1 ENHRY, CDR2 SYGVKD. The CDR3 length is 13 residues. Trimming cost V 6 bases and J 5 bases, with 14 bases left between them. In nucleotides, the CDR3 is TGTGCCATCAGGGCGGGTATCGGGGACGAGCAGTACTTC. Translating it yields CAIRAGIGDEQYF.

J is TRBJ1-2 and V is TRBV28; D unresolved. V gave up 4 bases and J gave up 8 bases, with 17 bases separating them. Germline V gives CDR1 MDHEN, CDR2 SYDVKM. The CDR3 consists of 14 residues. CDR3 coding DNA: TGTGCCAGCAGTTATAACTCAGGTTTGGGCGGCTACACCTTC. Translated: CASSYNSGLGGYTF.

The chain recombines TRBV6-1 with TRBJ1-5, with D unresolved. The CDR3 totals 13 residues. Trimming pared 6 bases from V and 5 bases from J, leaving 11 bases between. Germline CDR1 and CDR2: MNHNS and SASEGT. This CDR3 is CASRQISDQPQHF. The CDR3 region has the DNA TGTGCCAGCAGACAGATCTCGGATCAGCCCCAGCATTTT.

The CDR3 loop reads CASSPRKVGDGGYTF. CDR3 in DNA: TGTGCCAGCTCACCAAGAAAGGTGGGGGACGGTGGCTACACCTTC. The chain joins TRBV18 to TRBJ1-2; the D gene is possibly TRBD1 (5 bases). Germline CDR1 reads KGHSH; CDR2 reads LQKENI. The CDR3 spans 15 residues. V dropped 2 bases and J dropped 7 bases, with 17 bases sitting between them.

The chain uses TRBV19 and TRBJ1-5, with 9 bases identical to TRBD1. Germline-derived CDR1 and CDR2 are LNHDA and SQIVND (reference sequence). V shed 4 bases and J 5 bases; nucleotides not matched to a gene: 3. The CDR3 totals 14 residues. For the CDR3, the DNA is TGTGCCAGTAGTAACACAGGGGGCTATCAGCCCCAGCATTTT. Its translation is CASSNTGGYQPQHF. Looking up the rest from reference TRBV19 and TRBJ1-5 gives the full variable domain: DGGITQSPKYLFRKEGQNVTLSCEQNLNHDAMYWYRQDPGQGLRLIYYSQIVNDFQKGDIAEGYSVSREKKESFPLTVTSAQKNPTAFYLCASSNTGGYQPQHFGDGTRLSIL.

This chain joins TRBV7-8 and TRBJ2-7, with D tentatively TRBD1 or TRBD2 (6 bases each). V lost 0 bases to trimming and J lost 7 bases, with 10 bases between them. The CDR3 totals 13 residues. The V gene's germline CDR1 is SGHVS and CDR2 FQNEAQ. Written as DNA, the CDR3 is TGTGCCAGCAGCTTAGCGCAAGGGGGGGAGCAGTACTTC. This codes for CASSLAQGGEQYF.

The chain is built from TRBV28 and TRBJ2-7, with D perhaps TRBD1 or TRBD2 (5 bases each). CDR1 is MDHEN and CDR2 is SYDVKM in the germline V gene. This CDR3 has 14 residues. Trimming shortened V by 6 bases and J by 3 bases, and 15 bases separated the two germline ends. For the CDR3, the DNA is TGTGCCAGCAGAGACGGGGCGGCCGGCTACGAGCAGTACTTC. Translation gives CASRDGAAGYEQYF. Based on the CDR3 plus reference TRBV28 and TRBJ2-7, the full variable domain is DVKVTQSSRYLVKRTGEKVFLECVQDMDHENMFWYRQDPGLGLRLIYFSYDVKMKEKGDIPEGYSVSREKKERFSLILESASTNQTSMYLCASRDGAAGYEQYFGPGTRLTVT.

The CDR3 loop reads CASSQDLYRGSAEAFF. The CDR3 coding sequence is TGTGCCAGCAGCCAAGACTTATACAGGGGCAGCGCTGAAGCTTTCTTT. V usage is TRBV14 and J usage is TRBJ1-1; the match to TRBD1 covers 7 bases. Germline CDR1 and CDR2: SGHDN and FVKESK. Trimming cost V 0 bases and J 6 bases; bases outside gene matches: 10. The CDR3 is 16 residues long.

J is TRBJ2-2 and V is TRBV7-2, with TRBD2 matching over 9 bases. The CDR3 covers 15 residues. The junction had 3 bases not matched to a gene; V was cut back by 1 base and J by 6 bases. The germline V gene encodes CDR1 SGHTA and CDR2 FQGNSA. The DNA for the CDR3 is TGTGCCAGCAGCTTAGGCGGGGGGGCAGCCGGGGAGCTGTTTTTT. This gives the protein CASSLGGGAAGELFF.

This clone has more than one count but fewer than ten. The chain has TRBV11-3 and TRBJ2-3, with D perhaps matching TRBD1 (5 bases). The V and J ends lost 2 bases and 5 bases respectively, with 8 bases between them. Germline values: CDR1 SGHNT, CDR2 YENEEA. The CDR3 totals 13 residues. The CDR3 loop reads CASSLSGIDTQYF. CDR3 sequence (DNA): TGTGCCAGCAGCTTATCAGGGATAGATACGCAGTATTTT.

The chain carries TRBV7-2 and TRBJ2-7, with 8 bases aligning to TRBD1. Per the germline V gene, CDR1 is SGHTA and CDR2 is FQGNSA. This CDR3 is 16 amino acids long. Trimming cost V 3 bases and J 4 bases; bases outside gene matches: 11. The CDR3 loop is CASSLGTGGIRYEQYF. CDR3 DNA: TGTGCCAGCAGCTTGGGTACAGGGGGGATTCGGTACGAGCAGTACTTC.